This T cell receptor beta chain was sequenced during a study of cytomegalovirus exposure and HLA in healthy donors. Study in general: One earlier analysis, a look at 180 million or so T cells, found some 110 million unique TCR beta sequences. Counted in an early data release were some 81 million unique TCRs from HLA-typed donors.

The CDR3 has 13 amino acids. The germline V and J ends were trimmed by 4 bases and 0 bases, with 6 bases remaining between them. Germline V gene sequence: CDR1 SGHNT, CDR2 YENEEA. With 60 Vbeta and 13 Jbeta primers, the PCR was carried out. The repertoire was sequenced with immunoSEQ multiplex PCR; TCRdb's copy has only in-frame clones and lacks some. The sample lists some 180,000 clones; approximately 80% were seen once. Every donor was a healthy person donating bone marrow. The study's findings and limits: A link between a missense DCLRE1C variant and TCR beta V- and J-gene trimming emerged from a later analysis.

Comments on this clone: What it binds is unknown.

The clonotype was recovered from a girl aged 5-17 years in good health and CMV-seropositive. Sequenced material: PBMCs. The chain recombines TRBV11-3 with TRBJ1-1; D gene uncertain. In DNA, the CDR3 is TGTGCCAGCAGCTCGGGATTGAACACTGAAGCTTTCTTT. Amino acids: CASSSGLNTEAFF. The whole variable domain, remainder taken from reference TRBV11-3 and TRBJ1-1, is EAGVVQSPRYKIIEKKQPVAFWCNPISGHNTLYWYLQNLGQGPELLIRYENEEAVDDSQLPKDRFSAERLKGVDSTLKIQPAELGDSAVYLCASSSGLNTEAFFGQGTRLTVV.